Listed below are T cell receptor beta chains from one sample, sequenced in a study of shared clonotypes between healthy human individuals. This table comes from immunoSEQ multiplex PCR, and its TCRdb copy is limited to in-frame clones, with some not included. Of 300,000 or so clones in the sample, over 65% were seen once. The source material was memory CD4+ T cells sorted from blood. The receptors shown here come from a young man in good health. Each CDR3 is given without its conserved first and last residue. Fields, in order: V gene, clone size, J gene, CDR3 protein. A clone size is listed for some rows: how often the clone was seen (once, few, many), or a class if it is expanded.

v_gene: TRBV7-6
abundance: -
j_gene: TRBJ2-5
CDR3aa: ASSSGFSQETQY

v_gene: TRBV7-9
abundance: -
j_gene: TRBJ2-2
CDR3aa: ASSLYQGFGGELF

v_gene: TRBV4-1
abundance: -
j_gene: TRBJ2-3
CDR3aa: ASSQDRGLAGGRGADTQY

v_gene: TRBV6-5
abundance: -
j_gene: TRBJ2-7
CDR3aa: ASSYSEDRGYEQY

v_gene: TRBV5-1
abundance: -
j_gene: TRBJ1-4
CDR3aa: ASSLRPGSGGEKLF

v_gene: TRBV9
abundance: -
j_gene: TRBJ2-7
CDR3aa: ASSVELNYEQY

v_gene: TRBV7-6
abundance: -
j_gene: TRBJ2-1
CDR3aa: ASSPHGGGSSYNEQF

v_gene: TRBV11-2
abundance: -
j_gene: TRBJ1-1
CDR3aa: ASSLDTGTEAF

v_gene: TRBV5-1
abundance: few
j_gene: TRBJ2-7
CDR3aa: ASSSGTGAYEQY

v_gene: TRBV6-5
abundance: -
j_gene: TRBJ2-3
CDR3aa: ASSYGSGIATDTQY

v_gene: TRBV6-1
abundance: -
j_gene: TRBJ2-7
CDR3aa: ASSVRWEQY

v_gene: TRBV5-1
abundance: many
j_gene: TRBJ2-7
CDR3aa: ASSSGPPGEQY

v_gene: TRBV7-3
abundance: -
j_gene: TRBJ2-1
CDR3aa: ASSPQGGAGGHNEQF

v_gene: TRBV19
abundance: -
j_gene: TRBJ2-1
CDR3aa: ASSSPTLADLYNEQF

v_gene: TRBV7-9
abundance: -
j_gene: TRBJ2-1
CDR3aa: ASSSRGQGHNEQF

v_gene: TRBV7-9
abundance: many
j_gene: TRBJ2-3
CDR3aa: ASSSGLAGARTDTQY

v_gene: TRBV29-1
abundance: -
j_gene: TRBJ2-3
CDR3aa: SVIRPPGVDTQY

v_gene: TRBV4-3
abundance: -
j_gene: TRBJ2-3
CDR3aa: ASSQSLRGGTDTQY

v_gene: TRBV5-6
abundance: -
j_gene: TRBJ2-1
CDR3aa: ARAGEQF

v_gene: TRBV7-3
abundance: -
j_gene: TRBJ2-1
CDR3aa: ASSLLDLPDNEQF

v_gene: TRBV4-3
abundance: -
j_gene: TRBJ2-1
CDR3aa: ASSQDRDRYNEQF

v_gene: TRBV6-1
abundance: -
j_gene: TRBJ1-2
CDR3aa: AMATGFRDGYT

v_gene: TRBV5-4
abundance: many
j_gene: TRBJ1-2
CDR3aa: ASSSDRVMGYGYT

v_gene: TRBV5-1
abundance: -
j_gene: TRBJ1-4
CDR3aa: ASSFYNSPEEKLF

v_gene: TRBV6-6
abundance: -
j_gene: TRBJ2-7
CDR3aa: ASSVATSEYEQY

v_gene: TRBV7-9
abundance: -
j_gene: TRBJ2-3
CDR3aa: ATEGSGRTDTQY

v_gene: TRBV7-6
abundance: -
j_gene: TRBJ2-1
CDR3aa: ASSPDRGFHNEQF

v_gene: TRBV28
abundance: -
j_gene: TRBJ1-1
CDR3aa: ASRSQGNTEAF

v_gene: TRBV21-1
abundance: -
j_gene: TRBJ2-5
CDR3aa: ASSKTSGQPQETQY

v_gene: TRBV5-4
abundance: -
j_gene: TRBJ2-1
CDR3aa: ASSLGVASGPGNEQF

v_gene: TRBV2
abundance: medium-sized
j_gene: TRBJ1-1
CDR3aa: ASSVLWGSTEAF

v_gene: TRBV14
abundance: few
j_gene: TRBJ2-1
CDR3aa: ASSQDTGYGEQF

v_gene: TRBV2
abundance: few
j_gene: TRBJ2-2
CDR3aa: ASSPRTGGSTGELF

v_gene: TRBV28
abundance: -
j_gene: TRBJ2-1
CDR3aa: ASSDGGGYNEQF

v_gene: TRBV2
abundance: -
j_gene: TRBJ2-5
CDR3aa: ASSYIEGETQY

v_gene: TRBV11-2
abundance: -
j_gene: TRBJ1-5
CDR3aa: ASSFLGANQPQH

v_gene: TRBV29-1
abundance: -
j_gene: TRBJ2-1
CDR3aa: SVEGNEANYNEQF

v_gene: TRBV5-1
abundance: -
j_gene: TRBJ2-2
CDR3aa: ASTEAGELF

v_gene: TRBV10-3
abundance: -
j_gene: TRBJ2-3
CDR3aa: AIRYGLAGGVDTQY

v_gene: TRBV7-2
abundance: -
j_gene: TRBJ1-5
CDR3aa: ASSFNNQPQH

v_gene: TRBV2
abundance: many
j_gene: TRBJ1-4
CDR3aa: ASSLQGLRSEKLF

v_gene: TRBV5-1
abundance: -
j_gene: TRBJ1-2
CDR3aa: ASSLGGADGYT

v_gene: TRBV19
abundance: -
j_gene: TRBJ1-1
CDR3aa: ASSSTGGGTEAF

v_gene: TRBV6-5
abundance: -
j_gene: TRBJ2-1
CDR3aa: ASRPPGGTYNEQF